What follows are 3 T cell receptor beta chains derived from one specimen sequenced in a study of T cell repertoires in cytomegalovirus infection. TCRdb processed the reads anew with MiXCR; each CDR3 protein has one entry. The table includes 400,000 to 550,000 distinct CDR3 sequences, around 11% detected once. What was sequenced was PBMCs. These receptors all come from a human donor in good health (CMV status not recorded). Some clones in this sample may be carry-over from other donors' samples.

This chain links TRBV2 with TRBJ2-5; no clear D. Germline V gene data show CDR1 as SNHLY and CDR2 as FYNNEI. This CDR3 contains 13 residues. The V end lost 4 bases, the J end lost 1 base, and 7 bases lay between the germline ends. The CDR3 protein is CASSGSRQETQYF. The DNA for the CDR3 is TGTGCCAGCAGTGGGAGCCGCCAAGAGACCCAGTACTTC.

This clonotype was counted many times. This sequence joins TRBV7-3 and TRBJ2-3; D remains unclear. The V and J ends lost 5 bases and 0 bases respectively, with 15 bases between them. CDR1 is SGHTA and CDR2 is FQGTGA in the germline V gene. The CDR3 is 16 residues long. DNA of the CDR3: TGTGCCAGCAGCCGACCCTCCGGGTTAAGCACAGATACGCAGTATTTT. Protein product: CASSRPSGLSTDTQYF.

About this clonotype itself: A much larger clone differs from this one at a single base, so this may be a read error. This is likely a read error, given that the CDR3 carries no conserved phenylalanine or tryptophan at its end. The J gene is TRBJ2-5, the V gene TRBV4-1; 12 bases are a match to TRBD2. Unmatched junction bases numbered 5, after V lost 4 bases and J lost 5 bases. In germline, CDR1 is MGHRA, CDR2 YSYEKL. The CDR3 is 15 residues long. The CDR3 DNA sequence: TGCGCCAGCAGCCTCGGACTAGCGGGACTGGAGACCCAGTACCTC. This codes for CASSLGLAGLETQYL.